This TCR beta chain derives from a study of CD8 T cells in ankylosing spondylitis. There are many counts of this clonotype. The antigen remains unidentified. MiXCR, run by TCRdb on the 5' RACE reads, gives a single entry per CDR3 protein. The data show roughly 700,000 distinct CDR3 sequences, with around 17% seen just once and about 19% held by the top ten. Study results and limitations: What seemed typical of ankylosing spondylitis blood was a TCR beta motif built from several highly homologous variants.

V lost 0 bases and J lost 1, with 10 bases in between. Germline V gives CDR1 SGHRS, CDR2 YFSETQ. This CDR3 is 15 amino acids long. This TCR was sampled from a male donor with ankylosing spondylitis. The chain employs TRBV5-1 and TRBJ1-1; D might be TRBD1 (5 bases). The material sequenced was blood, either unsorted or a sorted T cell fraction (not recorded which). As DNA, the CDR3 is TGCGCCAGCAGCTTGGCCGGGGGTCGGAACACTGAAGCTTTCTTT. It translates to CASSLAGGRNTEAFF.